This entry concerns a single T cell receptor (beta chain). Its matching antigen is unknown. This table comes from immunoSEQ multiplex PCR, and its TCRdb copy is limited to in-frame clones, with some not included. The repertoire includes under 15,000 clones, 80% to 85% of them detected once, and about 44% sits in the top ten. The CDR3 runs to 17 residues. With V trimmed by 6 bases and J by 5 bases, 14 bases remained unmatched. CDR1 MDHEN and CDR2 SYDVKM come from the germline V gene. This entry is derived from a study of OX40 agonist ivuxolimab in advanced cancers. Study as a whole: A diagnosis of hepatocellular carcinoma, melanoma, renal cell or head and neck cancer was present in dose-escalation patients. Study-level results: CD8+ T cells showed, on average, more clonal expansion than CD4+ cells.

Sequenced material: CD4+ or CD8+ T cells sorted from blood, taken in a trial of the OX40 agonist ivuxolimab. The chain carries TRBV28 and TRBJ2-5; TRBD2 matches 11 bases. The receptor was isolated from an adult with an advanced solid tumor such as melanoma, head and neck, liver or kidney cancer. The CDR3 sequence: CASSYGLAGGPGETQYF. The CDR3 nucleotides read TGTGCCAGCAGCTATGGGCTAGCGGGGGGCCCAGGGGAGACCCAGTACTTC.